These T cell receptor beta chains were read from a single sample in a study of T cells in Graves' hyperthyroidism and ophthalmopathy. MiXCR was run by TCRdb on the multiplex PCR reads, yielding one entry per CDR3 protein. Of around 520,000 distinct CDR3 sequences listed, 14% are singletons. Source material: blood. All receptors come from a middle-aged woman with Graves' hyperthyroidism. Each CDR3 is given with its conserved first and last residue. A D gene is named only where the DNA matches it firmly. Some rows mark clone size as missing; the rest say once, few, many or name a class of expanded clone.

DNA: TGTGCCAGCAGCCAAGAGTGGACAGGGGCCATCTACGAGCAGTACTTC; CDR3: CASSQEWTGAIYEQYF; J: TRBJ2-7; V: TRBV3-1; size: many; D: TRBD1
DNA: TGTGCCAGTATCTACTGGTCCAGCACGAAGACCCAGTACTTC; CDR3: CASIYWSSTKTQYF; J: TRBJ2-5; V: TRBV19; size: -; D: -
DNA: TGTGCCAGCAGTGGGGACAGGGGGTCCACCGGGGAGCTGTTTTTT; CDR3: CASSGDRGSTGELFF; J: TRBJ2-2; V: TRBV2; size: many; D: TRBD1
DNA: TGTGCCAGCAGTTTACTGGGCGGTACCTACCAAGAGACCCAGTACTTC; CDR3: CASSLLGGTYQETQYF; J: TRBJ2-5; V: TRBV27; size: many; D: -
DNA: TGTGCCAGCAGGATCCCCGGGCTCGTGGGGGAGCTGTTTTTT; CDR3: CASRIPGLVGELFF; J: TRBJ2-2; V: TRBV27; size: -; D: -
DNA: TGTGCCAGCCGAACGACTAGCGGGAATTTTATGAGGTACGAGCAGTACTTC; CDR3: CASRTTSGNFMRYEQYF; J: TRBJ2-7; V: TRBV28; size: -; D: TRBD2
DNA: TGTGCCAGCAACCCGAGTATCGGTAGGGAGCTGTTTTTT; CDR3: CASNPSIGRELFF; J: TRBJ2-2; V: TRBV2; size: many; D: -
DNA: TGTGCCAGCAGCCCGGGACTCACTTACACCGGGGAGCTGTTTTTT; CDR3: CASSPGLTYTGELFF; J: TRBJ2-2; V: TRBV28; size: many; D: -
DNA: TGCGCCAGCAGCTCGCGCTTGGGCGGGGCAGGGGATACGCAGTATTTT; CDR3: CASSSRLGGAGDTQYF; J: TRBJ2-3; V: TRBV5-1; size: many; D: -
DNA: TGTGCCAGCACCCCTGGACACCCGAGCTCCTACAATGAGCAGTTCTTC; CDR3: CASTPGHPSSYNEQFF; J: TRBJ2-1; V: TRBV11-2; size: -; D: -
DNA: TGTGCCAGCAGTCCTGGGGACAGACTAGCCTACGAGCAGTACTTC; CDR3: CASSPGDRLAYEQYF; J: TRBJ2-7; V: TRBV28; size: many; D: -
DNA: TGTGCCAGCAGCCCCCGAGGAGTCCCACAAGGCAATGAGCAGTTCTTC; CDR3: CASSPRGVPQGNEQFF; J: TRBJ2-1; V: TRBV6-2/TRBV6-3; size: few; D: -
DNA: TGCGCCAGCAGTGAGTCGGGGGTAGCCGGGGAGCTGTTTTTT; CDR3: CASSESGVAGELFF; J: TRBJ2-2; V: TRBV10-2; size: -; D: -
DNA: TGTGCCAGCAGGGCGACTAGCGGTTCCTACGAGCAGTACTTC; CDR3: CASRATSGSYEQYF; J: TRBJ2-7; V: TRBV6-1; size: many; D: TRBD2
DNA: TGTGCCAGCAGTGTAAAGGGGGCTGGCACCGGGGAGCTGTTTTTT; CDR3: CASSVKGAGTGELFF; J: TRBJ2-2; V: TRBV2; size: many; D: TRBD1
DNA: TGTGCCAGCAGGCCCAGGTCTCGCTCCTACAATGAGCAGTTCTTC; CDR3: CASRPRSRSYNEQFF; J: TRBJ2-1; V: TRBV6-2/TRBV6-3; size: once; D: -
DNA: TGTGCCAGCAGCTTAGTTGGGCTAGCGGGAGGGTACGAGCAGTACTTC; CDR3: CASSLVGLAGGYEQYF; J: TRBJ2-7; V: TRBV13; size: -; D: TRBD2
DNA: TGTGCCAGCAGCTTTAGCGGGAACAATGAGCAGTTCTTC; CDR3: CASSFSGNNEQFF; J: TRBJ2-1; V: TRBV11-2; size: many; D: TRBD2
DNA: TGTGCCAGCAGCCAAGGACCAGGGGGCCGAACCGGGGAGCTGTTTTTT; CDR3: CASSQGPGGRTGELFF; J: TRBJ2-2; V: TRBV3-1; size: few; D: TRBD1
DNA: TGTGCCAGCAGTTTGGGGACGGTCCCCTACGAGCAGTACTTC; CDR3: CASSLGTVPYEQYF; J: TRBJ2-7; V: TRBV28; size: many; D: -
DNA: TGTGCCAGCAGCCCCAGGACAGGGGCAAACTCCTACAATGAGCAGTTCTTC; CDR3: CASSPRTGANSYNEQFF; J: TRBJ2-1; V: TRBV11-2; size: many; D: TRBD1
DNA: TGTGCCAGCAGTCAACCGGGACTAGCGGGAGACAATGAGCAGTTCTTC; CDR3: CASSQPGLAGDNEQFF; J: TRBJ2-1; V: TRBV6-1; size: many; D: TRBD2
DNA: TGCGCCAGCAGTGACGAGCGAGCGGGAGGGCCTAAAGCCGACTACGAGCAGTACTTC; CDR3: CASSDERAGGPKADYEQYF; J: TRBJ2-7; V: TRBV10-2; size: -; D: TRBD2
DNA: TGCGCCAGCAGCTTGAATGGGGGGGGGACAGGGTTTAATGAGCAGTTCTTC; CDR3: CASSLNGGGTGFNEQFF; J: TRBJ2-1; V: TRBV5-1; size: few; D: TRBD1
DNA: TGCAGTGCCACTACTAGCGGGAGAACAGATACGCAGTATTTT; CDR3: CSATTSGRTDTQYF; J: TRBJ2-3; V: TRBV20-1; size: -; D: TRBD2